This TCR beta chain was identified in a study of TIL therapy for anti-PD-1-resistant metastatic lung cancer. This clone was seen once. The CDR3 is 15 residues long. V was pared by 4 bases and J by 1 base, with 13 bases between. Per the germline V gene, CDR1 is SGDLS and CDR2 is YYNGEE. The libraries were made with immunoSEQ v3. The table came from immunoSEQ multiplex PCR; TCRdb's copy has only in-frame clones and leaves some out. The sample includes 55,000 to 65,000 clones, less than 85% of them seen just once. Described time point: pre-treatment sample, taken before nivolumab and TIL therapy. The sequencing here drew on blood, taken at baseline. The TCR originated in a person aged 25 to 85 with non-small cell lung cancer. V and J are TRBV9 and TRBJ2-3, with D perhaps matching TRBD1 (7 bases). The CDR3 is CASSTRGDRTDTQYF. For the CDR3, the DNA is TGTGCCAGCAGCACCAGGGGGGACCGCACAGATACGCAGTATTTT.